Shown below are 22 T cell receptor beta chains from a single sample sequenced in a study of T cell changes during pregnancy in multiple sclerosis. Measured with immunoSEQ multiplex PCR; TCRdb has only the in-frame clones, and not every one. The table has 70,000 or so clones, around 90% seen once. This specimen was CD4+ T cells from peripheral blood mononuclear cells, taken before pregnancy. Source of these receptors: a female donor with multiple sclerosis, enrolled in a pregnancy study.

The chain combines TRBV27 with TRBJ1-4; D is possibly TRBD1 (5 bases). The germline V and J ends were trimmed by 1 base and 0 bases, with 9 bases remaining between them. CDR1 and CDR2 (germline): MNHEY, SMNVEV (reference sequence). CDR3 length: 16 amino acids. The chain's CDR3 is CASSLLPQATNEKLFF. CDR3 DNA: TGTGCCAGCAGTTTATTACCACAGGCAACTAATGAAAAACTGTTTTTT.

The chain has TRBV7-6 and TRBJ2-3; the match to TRBD2 covers 12 bases. Germline trimming cut 1 base from V and 1 base from J; bases unmatched to any gene: 0. Germline CDR1 reads SGHVS; CDR2 reads FNYEAQ. The CDR3 sequence is 16 residues long. The CDR3 sequence: CASSLGTSGGTDTQYF. CDR3 in DNA: TGTGCCAGCAGCTTAGGGACTAGCGGGGGCACAGATACGCAGTATTTT.

Details on this clone: The sample holds other DNA sequences that translate to the same CDR3. V gene TRBV5-1 combines with J gene TRBJ1-2; D may be TRBD1 (5 bases). There are 13 residues in the CDR3. Per germline, CDR1 SGHRS and CDR2 YFSETQ. The germline V and J ends were trimmed by 0 bases and 2 bases, with 5 bases remaining between them. Here the CDR3 reads CASSLEGNYGYTF. Written as DNA, the CDR3 is TGCGCCAGCAGCTTGGAGGGGAACTATGGCTACACCTTC.

The chain has TRBV5-1 and TRBJ1-1, with unresolved D. There are 16 residues in the CDR3. V gave up 0 bases and J gave up 6 bases, with 18 bases separating them. The germline V gene encodes CDR1 SGHRS and CDR2 YFSETQ. The CDR3 protein is CASSLEVAGKSPEAFF. DNA of the CDR3: TGCGCCAGCAGCTTGGAAGTTGCGGGTAAAAGCCCTGAAGCTTTCTTT.

The rearrangement links TRBV7-2 to TRBJ1-5, with D tentatively TRBD1 (5 bases). The CDR3 consists of 16 residues. Germline CDR1 SGHTA, CDR2 FQGNSA. V lost 5 bases, J lost 3 bases, and 17 bases lay in between. CDR3 DNA sequence: TGTGCCAGCAGCCCGAGCGGGGGGACCGCCAATCAGCCCCAGCATTTT. As protein: CASSPSGGTANQPQHF.

The chain carries TRBV5-1 and TRBJ2-3; TRBD2 is a possible D gene (5 bases). Per the germline V gene, CDR1 is SGHRS and CDR2 is YFSETQ. The V gene lost 2 bases and the J gene lost 3 bases, with 7 bases spanning the gap. This CDR3 contains 13 residues. CDR3 region: CASSFGETDTQYF. CDR3 DNA: TGCGCCAGCAGCTTCGGGGAGACAGATACGCAGTATTTT.

This chain uses TRBV29-1 with TRBJ2-3; 13 bases align to TRBD2. The germline CDR1 and CDR2 sequences are SQVTM and ANQGSEA. With 7 bases clipped from V and 6 bases from J, the junction kept 7 bases outside the gene matches. This CDR3 comprises 14 residues. The DNA of the CDR3 is TGCAGCGGGACTAGCGGGAGAACAACGGATACGCAGTATTTT. Translating it yields CSGTSGRTTDTQYF.

The V gene is TRBV27, the J gene TRBJ1-5; 7 bases match TRBD1. The CDR3 length is 14 residues. From germline, CDR1 is MNHEY and CDR2 SMNVEV (reference sequence). Trimming cost V 5 bases and J 5 bases; bases outside gene matches: 6. Here the CDR3 reads CASSPHTGDQPQHF. CDR3 sequence (DNA): TGTGCCAGCAGTCCCCATACAGGGGATCAGCCCCAGCATTTT.

The J gene is TRBJ1-3, the V gene TRBV2; D possibly corresponds to TRBD1 (6 bases). Trimming took off 9 bases at V and 0 bases at J, with 9 bases between the two ends. CDR1 SNHLY and CDR2 FYNNEI come from the germline V gene. CDR3 size: 13 residues. The CDR3 DNA reads TGTGCCAGAGGACAGACCTCTGGAAACACCATATATTTT. Its translation: CARGQTSGNTIYF. Full variable domain (missing parts from reference TRBV2 and TRBJ1-3): EPEVTQTPSHQVTQMGQEVILRCVPISNHLYFYWYRQILGQKVEFLVSFYNNEISEKSEIFDDQFSVERPDGSNFTLKIRSTKLEDSAMYFCARGQTSGNTIYFGEGSWLTVV.

The rearrangement joins TRBV5-4 to TRBJ2-7; 16 bases line up with TRBD2. The length of the CDR3 is 17 residues. CDR1 is SGHNT, CDR2 YYREEE, per germline (reference sequence). Germline trimming cut 4 bases from V and 5 bases from J; bases unmatched to any gene: 9. CDR3 DNA sequence: TGTGCCAGCAGCCCGCCGGGACTAGCGGGAGGGCCAGACGAGCAGTACTTC. It translates to CASSPPGLAGGPDEQYF.

This rearrangement joins TRBV28 to TRBJ2-3; TRBD1 is a possible D gene (5 bases). The germline V gene has CDR1 MDHEN and CDR2 SYDVKM. V was cut by 5 bases and J by 4 bases, with 16 bases left in between. CDR3 length: 15 amino acids. In nucleotides, the CDR3 is TGTGCCAGCAGTCTAGGGGTCCAAAGATCAGATACGCAGTATTTT. Amino acids: CASSLGVQRSDTQYF.

This clone was seen just once. The chain uses TRBV28 and TRBJ1-1, with 11 bases identical to TRBD1. CDR1 MDHEN and CDR2 SYDVKM come from the germline V gene. The CDR3 spans 15 residues. The J segment lost 5 bases and the V segment lost 4 bases, leaving 6 bases of the junction unmatched. The CDR3 nucleotides read TGTGCCAGCAGTTCCGCCGGGACAGGGGGGACTGAAGCTTTCTTT. Its translation: CASSSAGTGGTEAFF.

The chain links TRBV6-5 to TRBJ2-7; 7 bases match TRBD1. V lost 4 bases, J lost 5 bases, and 8 bases stayed unmatched. The CDR3 loop spans 14 amino acids. Per germline, CDR1 MNHEY and CDR2 SVGAGI. The DNA for the CDR3 is TGTGCCAGCAGTTGGGCCAGGGGGAACCACGAGCAGTACTTC. It codes for CASSWARGNHEQYF.

J is TRBJ1-2 and V is TRBV7-6; D remains unclear. V lost 1 base to trimming and J lost 0 bases, with 12 bases between them. The CDR3 is made up of 16 amino acids. CDR1 is SGHVS and CDR2 is FNYEAQ in the germline V gene. CDR3 amino acids: CASSLGAVGANYGYTF. CDR3 in DNA: TGTGCCAGCAGCTTAGGGGCCGTGGGAGCTAACTATGGCTACACCTTC.

The V call is TRBV7-2, the J call TRBJ2-7; 7 nucleotides align to TRBD2. Germline CDR1 SGHTA, CDR2 FQGNSA. CDR3 length: 17 residues. The junction had 14 bases not matched to a gene; V was cut back by 2 bases and J by 4 bases. CDR3 nucleotides: TGTGCCAGCAGCTTAAATTCTCCGAGACTAGCAGGGTACGAGCAGTACTTC. It yields the protein CASSLNSPRLAGYEQYF. Based on the CDR3 plus reference TRBV7-2 and TRBJ2-7, the full variable domain is GAGVSQSPSNKVTEKGKDVELRCDPISGHTALYWYRQSLGQGLEFLIYFQGNSAPDKSGLPSDRFSAERTGGSVSTLTIQRTQQEDSAVYLCASSLNSPRLAGYEQYFGPGTRLTVT.

The chain employs TRBV7-3 and TRBJ2-3; no clear D gene. The CDR3 length is 15 residues. Germline V gene data show CDR1 as SGHTA and CDR2 as FQGTGA. The ends were cut back, 5 bases at V and 2 bases at J, with 14 bases in the middle. The CDR3 spells CASSPLASVTDTQYF. The CDR3 DNA sequence: TGTGCCAGCAGCCCCTTAGCCTCCGTCACAGATACGCAGTATTTT.

This clone was counted a single time. This chain connects TRBV9 to TRBJ2-4; possibly TRBD2 for D (6 bases). This CDR3 contains 17 residues. From germline, CDR1 is SGDLS and CDR2 YYNGEE. V lost 6 bases to trimming and J lost 0 bases, with 19 bases between them. This CDR3 reads CASTGVRGALAKNIQYF. DNA of the CDR3: TGTGCCAGCACTGGGGTCCGCGGGGCCCTAGCCAAAAACATTCAGTACTTC.

This clone was counted only a few times. V and J are TRBV11-1 and TRBJ1-2, with 7 bases that match TRBD1. Trimming took 5 bases from V and 8 from J; bases not matched to a gene: 8. The CDR3 has 13 residues. In germline, CDR1 is SGHAT, CDR2 FQDESV (reference sequence). The DNA for the CDR3 is TGTGCCAGCAGCACCCGACAGGGAAGAGGCTACACCTTC. This encodes CASSTRQGRGYTF.

J is TRBJ2-5 and V is TRBV9; possible D gene TRBD2, 7 bases. The V gene lost 0 bases and the J gene lost 5 bases, with 14 bases spanning the gap. Germline values: CDR1 SGDLS, CDR2 YYNGEE. This CDR3 region has 15 residues. CDR3 protein: CASSVAAGAGETQYF. In DNA, the CDR3 is TGTGCCAGCAGCGTAGCGGCGGGGGCCGGGGAGACCCAGTACTTC.

The chain has TRBV7-3 and TRBJ2-1; 10 bases align to TRBD2. The trim removed 1 base at V and 1 base at J, leaving 1 base unmatched. The CDR3 has 16 amino acids. Germline V lookup: CDR1 SGHTA, CDR2 FQGTGA. In DNA, the CDR3 is TGTGCCAGCAGCTTAATGACTAGCGGGTCCTACAATGAGCAGTTCTTC. Translating gives CASSLMTSGSYNEQFF.

V is TRBV7-2 and J is TRBJ2-1; maybe TRBD1 (5 bases). Germline V CDR1 and CDR2: SGHTA, FQGNSA. The V end was cut by 1 base, the J end by 1 base, with 5 bases between. The CDR3 contains 14 residues. The CDR3 coding sequence is TGTGCCAGCAGCTTAGGACAGTCCTACAATGAGCAGTTCTTC. Its translation is CASSLGQSYNEQFF.

The chain couples TRBV5-8 to TRBJ1-4; TRBD1 aligns across 7 bases. The CDR3 has 15 residues. The V segment lost 2 bases and the J segment 7 bases; nucleotides outside the gene matches: 8. The germline CDR1 and CDR2 sequences are SGHTS and YDEGEE. DNA of the CDR3: TGTGCCAGCAGCTTACCGACAGGGATGACTGAAAAACTGTTTTTT. This encodes CASSLPTGMTEKLFF.